These T cell receptor beta chains were read from a single sample in a study of cytomegalovirus exposure and HLA in healthy donors. This table comes from immunoSEQ multiplex PCR, and its TCRdb copy is limited to in-frame clones, with some not included. The sample holds fewer than 85,000 clones, around 90% seen once. Sequencing input: PBMCs. These receptors were obtained from a woman between 18 and 30 years old in good health and CMV-seropositive. Each CDR3 is given with its conserved first and last residue. A D gene is named only where the DNA matches it firmly. Where a row states a size, it is once, few, many or the class of an expanded clone; other rows omit it.

cdr3_nt cdr3_aa j_call v_call clone_size d_call
TGTGCCAGCAGTTTAGTCACAAGGGGCATTAGAAATGAGCAGTTCTTC CASSLVTRGIRNEQFF TRBJ2-1 TRBV27 - -
TGTGCCAGTAGTATTCCACAGGGGGGATCTCCTGGAAAACTGTTTTTT CASSIPQGGSPGKLFF TRBJ1-4 TRBV19 - TRBD1
TGTGCCAGCAGTTTACTCCAGACAAGCACAGATACGCAGTATTTT CASSLLQTSTDTQYF TRBJ2-3 TRBV28 - -
TGTGCCATCAGTGACCCTAAGACAGGGGAAGAGCAGTACTTC CAISDPKTGEEQYF TRBJ2-7 TRBV10-3 - TRBD1
TGCGCCAGCAGCCAAGACCCCGGGGAGAATCGGAGAGAGACCCAGTACTTC CASSQDPGENRRETQYF TRBJ2-5 TRBV4-1 - -
TGCGCCAGCAGCCCCCTCCAAGACAGGGGACGGGAGACCCAGTACTTC CASSPLQDRGRETQYF TRBJ2-5 TRBV4-3 - TRBD1
TGTGCCAGCAGCGTAGGTTCAGAAACAAACACTGAAGCTTTCTTT CASSVGSETNTEAFF TRBJ1-1 TRBV9 once -
TGTGCCAGCAGCTCTACGGACAGGGAAGAGACCCAGTACTTC CASSSTDREETQYF TRBJ2-5 TRBV7-9 - TRBD1
TGTGCTAGCAGCTCCGCCTCAGGGCAACAGTTCTTC CASSSASGQQFF TRBJ2-1 TRBV7-7 few -
TGTGCCAGCAGCCCGCGGGGAGGCAATCAGCCCCAGCATTTT CASSPRGGNQPQHF TRBJ1-5 TRBV7-8 - -
TGTGCCAGTAGTATCTGGACATCCACTGAAGCTTTCTTT CASSIWTSTEAFF TRBJ1-1 TRBV19 - -
TGCGCCAGCAGCCAGAGGGGGACTAGCGGGAAAGATACGCAGTATTTT CASSQRGTSGKDTQYF TRBJ2-3 TRBV4-1 - TRBD2
TGTGCCTGGCAAGAGGTAGCAGATACGCAGTATTTT CAWQEVADTQYF TRBJ2-3 TRBV30 - -
TGTGCCAGCAGCGCAGGAATTCAGGCCTACAATGAGCAGTTCTTC CASSAGIQAYNEQFF TRBJ2-1 TRBV7-6 - -
TGTGCCAGTACCCAGGGTGCGGTAGGTGCATCCGAGCAGTACTTC CASTQGAVGASEQYF TRBJ2-7 TRBV19 many -
TGCGCCAGCAGCCAAGACCGGACAGGAGGCTACGAGCAGTACTTC CASSQDRTGGYEQYF TRBJ2-7 TRBV4-3 - TRBD1
TGTGCCAGCACAGACATCCCTTACGAGCAGTACTTC CASTDIPYEQYF TRBJ2-7 TRBV2 - -
TGTGCCAGCTCACAATGGACAGGGCAAGGGATGAACACTGAAGCTTTCTTT CASSQWTGQGMNTEAFF TRBJ1-1 TRBV18 - TRBD1
TGTGCCAGCAGCTTTCTTCAGGGAAGCAATCAGCCCCAGCATTTT CASSFLQGSNQPQHF TRBJ1-5 TRBV7-2 - -
TGTGCCAGCAGTGAAACTAGCGGCTCTGGGGCCAACGTCCTGACTTTC CASSETSGSGANVLTF TRBJ2-6 TRBV6-1 - TRBD2
TGTGCCAGCAGCTTGGCCGAGGGAAACACCATATATTTT CASSLAEGNTIYF TRBJ1-3 TRBV5-6 - -
TGTGCCAGCAAAGAGGGTAGCAATCAGCCCCAGCATTTT CASKEGSNQPQHF TRBJ1-5 TRBV2 - -
TGTGCCAGCAGCTGGGGGACTTTTGATGAGCAGTTCTTC CASSWGTFDEQFF TRBJ2-1 TRBV7-9 - -
TGCGCCAGCAGTACCGACATGATCAATCAGCCCCAGCATTTT CASSTDMINQPQHF TRBJ1-5 TRBV10-2 - -
TGTGCCAGCAGCGTAGGCCTAGCGGGATTCTACAATGAGCAGTTCTTC CASSVGLAGFYNEQFF TRBJ2-1 TRBV9 - TRBD2
TGTGCCAGCAGTCTCGACAGATCGAGTTACAATGAGCAGTTCTTC CASSLDRSSYNEQFF TRBJ2-1 TRBV6-1 - -
TGTGCCATCTCCTTGGGGGCCGTCTATGGCTACACCTTC CAISLGAVYGYTF TRBJ1-2 TRBV30 - -
TGTGCCAGCAGCCGGGGGGCAGAGAACACTGAAGCTTTCTTT CASSRGAENTEAFF TRBJ1-1 TRBV5-4 - -
TGTGCCAGTAGCAAAAACACCGGGGAGCTGTTTTTT CASSKNTGELFF TRBJ2-2 TRBV19 - -
TGTGCCAGCAGTATAACTAGCGGGAGAGGCAATGAGCAGTTCTTC CASSITSGRGNEQFF TRBJ2-1 TRBV27 - TRBD2
TGTGCCAGCAGTGTAGGGGGCTGGGGCAATCAGCCCCAGCATTTT CASSVGGWGNQPQHF TRBJ1-5 TRBV27 - TRBD1
TGTGCCAGCAGTCGCCAACTAGCGGGGCACACAGATACGCAGTATTTT CASSRQLAGHTDTQYF TRBJ2-3 TRBV2 - TRBD2
TGTGCCAGCAGCCTACCGGGGACTCCGGAAGCTTTCTTT CASSLPGTPEAFF TRBJ1-1 TRBV5-4 few -
TGCGCCAGCAGCCAAGCTGCAGGGGGAATTGGAAACATTCAGTACTTC CASSQAAGGIGNIQYF TRBJ2-4 TRBV4-3 - TRBD1
TGTGCCTGGAGTGCCGGGACTTACAGCACAGATACGCAGTATTTT CAWSAGTYSTDTQYF TRBJ2-3 TRBV30 - -
TGTGCCAGCAGCACGGCCATAGCGGGGGGTAACCAAGAGACCCAGTACTTC CASSTAIAGGNQETQYF TRBJ2-5 TRBV7-9 - TRBD2
TGTGCCAGCAGACCCGGGACTAGCGATGAGACCCAGTACTTC CASRPGTSDETQYF TRBJ2-5 TRBV6-1 - TRBD2
TGCGCCAGCAGCAAAGCCCAGCTAGCGGGGGGCCCCAACTACGAGCAGTACTTC CASSKAQLAGGPNYEQYF TRBJ2-7 TRBV4-3 - TRBD2
TGTGCCAGCAGGTCCCCACAGGATCAAACCTACGAGCAGTACTTC CASRSPQDQTYEQYF TRBJ2-7 TRBV7-2 few -
TGTGCCAGCCAGGGGGATAACGAGCAGTACTTC CASQGDNEQYF TRBJ2-7 TRBV6-1 - TRBD1
TGCGCCAGCAGCTCGGGGTCCGACAGGGCCCAGTCACCCCTCCACTTT CASSSGSDRAQSPLHF TRBJ1-6 TRBV5-1 - TRBD1
TGTGCCAGTAGTGACTATTTACGGGGTGGATCTGGAAACACCATATATTTT CASSDYLRGGSGNTIYF TRBJ1-3 TRBV19 - -
TGTGCCAGTAGTATATCCGGGGGGACTAATGAAAAACTGTTTTTT CASSISGGTNEKLFF TRBJ1-4 TRBV19 - -
TGTGCCAGCAGTTACTCGGACACCAACTATGGCTACACCTTC CASSYSDTNYGYTF TRBJ1-2 TRBV6-5 - -
TGTGCCAGCAGTCCAACCCGAGCCCAAGAGACCCAGTACTTC CASSPTRAQETQYF TRBJ2-5 TRBV7-9 - -